The sequence of this T cell receptor (beta chain) was determined in a study of cytomegalovirus exposure and HLA in healthy donors. The overall study: Ancestry clustering placed around four fifths of over 300 genotyped donors in the Caucasian-associated cluster. Broader study findings: Excluded were some V segments that proved indistinguishable, including TRBV6-2 and TRBV6-3. Later work associated around 18,000 TCR beta sequences with HLA alleles at 0.05 false discovery rate.

PCR employed 60 Vbeta and 13 Jbeta primers. This table comes from immunoSEQ multiplex PCR, and its TCRdb copy is limited to in-frame clones, with some not included. The sample shows about 140,000 clones, 60% to 85% of them seen only once. Unrecorded immune exposure was likely among donors, who were nominally healthy when sampled. Germline V CDR1 and CDR2: KGHSH, LQKENI. This CDR3 has 13 amino acids. V was shortened by 3 bases and J by 4 bases, with 10 bases between the two germline ends. Points on this clone: Its antigen is currently unknown.

This sequence joins TRBV18 and TRBJ2-7, with a tentative D call TRBD2 (6 bases). The TCR comes from a man in his forties in good health and CMV-seronegative. Sample: PBMCs. CDR3 nucleotide sequence: TGTGCCAGCTCACCTGGGGGGACTTACGAGCAGTACTTC. Residues: CASSPGGTYEQYF.